This TCR beta chain originates from a study of PD-L1 blockade in urothelial cancer. Study summary: Of prior chemotherapy regimens, patients had received between 0 and 3. Analyzed time points were 3 weeks (second dose) and 6 weeks after therapy began. Study results and caveats: Prediction of better survival came from below-median pretreatment blood TCR clonality.

Remarks on this clone: What it binds is not known.

The protocol was immunoSEQ multiplex PCR, while the TCRdb copy is restricted to in-frame clones and leaves out a portion. The table has roughly 40,000 clones, 70% to 90% seen once. Described time point: pretreatment peripheral blood. The sample here was PBMCs, taken around atezolizumab (anti-PD-L1) treatment. The origin of this receptor is a donor over 35 with urothelial cancer.

CDR3: CSVDLAGELFF. In DNA form, the CDR3 reads TGCAGCGTTGATTTAGCCGGGGAGCTGTTTTTT. The rearrangement joins TRBV29-1 to TRBJ2-2; D is unclear. Germline V gene data show CDR1 as SQVTM and CDR2 as ANQGSEA. V was trimmed by 3 bases and J by 6 bases, leaving 5 bases between them. The CDR3 extends over 11 amino acids.